The TCR beta chain described here comes from a study of cytomegalovirus exposure and HLA in healthy donors. Study-level points and caveats: Follow-up analysis later connected one missense variant in DCLRE1C with trimming of TCR beta V- and J-genes.

The PCR contained 60 Vbeta and 13 Jbeta primers. Assay used: immunoSEQ multiplex PCR; TCRdb lists only in-frame clones, some missing. The sample has some 120,000 clones, 80% seen once. Germline values: CDR1 SGHNT, CDR2 YYREEE (reference sequence). The CDR3 is 15 amino acids. The trim removed 0 bases at V and 10 bases at J, leaving 8 bases unmatched. Regarding this clone: Antigen specificity is unknown.

The sequence came from a man in his forties or fifties in good health and CMV-seronegative. Source material: PBMCs. This chain connects TRBV5-4 to TRBJ2-1, with 9 bases identical to TRBD1. CDR3 in DNA: TGTGCCAGCAGCTTGGGTGGGACAGGGAAGGAGGAGCAGTTCTTC. Translating it yields CASSLGGTGKEEQFF.